This TCR beta chain stems from a study of Ad26.COV2.S vaccination and SARS-CoV-2 variants. Trimming shortened V by 2 bases and J by 9 bases, and 14 bases separated the two germline ends. This CDR3 is built from 13 residues. Germline CDR1 SGDLS, CDR2 YYNGEE. Libraries were prepared by immunoSEQ multiplex PCR; TCRdb keeps only in-frame clonotypes and omits some of them. The table has some 330,000 clones, roughly 90% seen once. Indicated treatment: approximately 18 received Ad26.COV2.S at low or high dose, single or two shots; roughly 5 received placebo; per-sample allocation not given. Day 63 after the first vaccine or placebo injection was the time point for sampling. It was Wuhan-strain SARS-CoV-2 spike that the Ad26 vaccine vector expressed.

The V and J genes are TRBV9 and TRBJ2-5; tentatively, D is TRBD1 or TRBD2 (6 bases each). The TCR was taken from a person aged 18-60 years who received the Ad26.COV2.S COVID-19 vaccine or a placebo. The sample was peripheral blood, taken in a trial of Ad26.COV2.S vaccine versus placebo. The CDR3, as DNA: TGTGCCAGCAGCGTCCAAGTAGGGGGGTCCCAGTACTTC. Protein: CASSVQVGGSQYF.